This is a list of T cell receptor beta chains from one sample in a study of a mutant IDH1 vaccine in newly diagnosed glioma. TCRdb's table, derived via immunoSEQ multiplex PCR, lists solely in-frame clones and lacks some. The table has around 50,000 clones, roughly 73% seen once. Antigens of these TCRs are unknown. Sequenced here: PBMCs, sampled from a glioma patient whose treatment included an IDH1 peptide vaccine. Receptors were obtained from a man aged 45 to 65 with glioma. Each CDR3 is given with its conserved first and last residue. A D gene is named only where the DNA matches it firmly. The listing skips clone size in some rows; elsewhere it reads once, few, many or a size class.

cdr3_aa,cdr3_nt,d_call,j_call,clone_size,cdr3_length,v_call
CASSELGAGQPQHF,TGTGCCAGCAGTGAACTAGGGGCGGGTCAGCCCCAGCATTTT,-,TRBJ1-5,-,14,TRBV6-1
CASRSTGNTEAFF,TGTGCCAGCAGATCTACAGGGAACACTGAAGCTTTCTTT,-,TRBJ1-1,few,13,TRBV7-9
CASSGGGRSRTEAFF,TGTGCCAGCAGTGGGGGGGGGCGAAGCAGGACTGAAGCTTTCTTT,-,TRBJ1-1,-,15,TRBV2
CASSSLDFTGELFF,TGTGCCAGCAGTTCCCTCGACTTCACCGGGGAGCTGTTTTTT,-,TRBJ2-2,-,14,TRBV6-6
CASSPTLAGTDTQYF,TGTGCCAGCAGTCCCACCTTGGCGGGCACAGATACGCAGTATTTT,-,TRBJ2-3,-,15,TRBV6-4
CASSQGLRSGQFF,TGTGCCAGCAGCCAGGGTCTTCGGAGTGGGCAGTTCTTC,-,TRBJ2-1,-,13,TRBV14
CASRTSGVEQFF,TGTGCCAGCAGGACTTCAGGGGTTGAGCAGTTCTTC,-,TRBJ2-1,-,12,TRBV28
CASSQVTYTEAFF,TGCGCCAGCAGCCAAGTCACATACACTGAAGCTTTCTTT,-,TRBJ1-1,-,13,TRBV4-3
CASSLGDAFSYEQYF,TGCGCCAGCAGCCTGGGGGACGCCTTCTCCTACGAGCAGTACTTC,-,TRBJ2-7,few,15,TRBV5-1
CASRKWASSPYGYTF,TGTGCCAGCAGAAAGTGGGCCTCCTCTCCTTATGGCTACACCTTC,-,TRBJ1-2,once,15,TRBV5-6
CASSELDRGRKTF,TGTGCCAGCAGTGAATTGGACAGGGGGCGAAAAACCTTC,TRBD1,TRBJ1-2,-,13,TRBV2
CASRATGLHTEAFF,TGTGCCAGCAGAGCGACAGGGCTCCACACTGAAGCTTTCTTT,TRBD1,TRBJ1-1,-,14,TRBV6-1
CASSWGVQGNEKLFF,TGTGCCAGCAGTTGGGGCGTACAGGGGAATGAAAAACTGTTTTTT,TRBD1,TRBJ1-4,-,15,TRBV28
CATSRARPGQGYYEQYF,TGTGCCACCAGCAGAGCCAGACCGGGACAGGGGTACTACGAGCAGTACTTC,TRBD1,TRBJ2-7,-,17,TRBV15
CASSQADSWTDSNYGYTF,TGTGCCAGCAGCCAAGCCGATTCTTGGACAGACTCTAACTATGGCTACACCTTC,-,TRBJ1-2,few,18,TRBV4-2
CASSPHGRGVTYEQYF,TGTGCCAGCAGCCCCCACGGGCGGGGGGTTACCTACGAGCAGTACTTC,TRBD2,TRBJ2-7,-,16,TRBV7-9
CASGLGQVNTQYF,TGTGCTAGTGGATTAGGCCAGGTAAATACGCAGTATTTT,-,TRBJ2-3,-,13,TRBV12-5
CASSLGQGDYGYTF,TGTGCCAGCAGCTTGGGACAGGGAGACTATGGCTACACCTTC,TRBD1,TRBJ1-2,-,14,TRBV5-4
CASSPGVKTEAFF,TGTGCCAGCAGTCCAGGGGTTAAGACTGAAGCTTTCTTT,-,TRBJ1-1,-,13,TRBV2
CASSSEGGASDTQYF,TGCGCCAGCAGCTCGGAAGGGGGCGCCTCAGATACGCAGTATTTT,TRBD1,TRBJ2-3,-,15,TRBV5-1
CASSQAGYTQYF,TGTGCCAGCAGCCAAGCGGGATATACGCAGTATTTT,-,TRBJ2-3,-,12,TRBV14
CASSLGTGKGYTF,TGTGCCAGCAGCTTAGGGACAGGGAAGGGCTACACCTTC,TRBD1,TRBJ1-2,-,13,TRBV7-9